Below, 6 T cell receptor beta chains from the same sample are listed, as sequenced in a study of regulatory T cells in long-lasting Graves disease. Construction of the TCR beta libraries employed iRepertoire HTBI primers in conjunction with Arm-PCR of CDR3 regions. TCRdb processed the multiplex PCR reads anew with MiXCR; each CDR3 protein has one entry. The repertoire has 350,000 to 450,000 distinct CDR3 sequences, over 9.5% of them found once; the top ten carry 18%. Sample time point: newly diagnosed GD, antithyroid drugs for less than 3 months. TCR sequences were obtained from RNA taken from PBMCs. This sample also appeared in a second study, on T cells in Graves' hyperthyroidism and ophthalmopathy.

The source material was peripheral blood mononuclear cells (PBMCs), sampled at new diagnosis, from a patient treated with antithyroid drugs. These TCRs come from a woman between 18 and 29 years old with Graves disease.

This clonotype was counted many times. The chain employs TRBV12-3 or TRBV12-4 and TRBJ1-5; D is ambiguous. Trimming took 3 bases from V and 1 from J, leaving 19 bases between them. This CDR3 region has 18 residues. DNA of the CDR3: TGTGCCAGCAGTTTTCTCTTATCGGCAGATAAAAGCAATCAGCCCCAGCATTTT. Translated: CASSFLLSADKSNQPQHF.

This clonotype showed up many times. CDR3 protein: CASSLDAGSYEQYV. The CDR3 nucleotides are TGTGCCAGCAGCTTAGATGCCGGTTCCTACGAGCAGTACGTC. The chain couples TRBV11-2 to TRBJ2-7; D remains ambiguous. The CDR3 length is 14 residues. Looked up from germline, CDR1 is SGHAT and CDR2 is FQNNGV. The V gene lost 0 bases and the J gene lost 1 base, with 7 bases spanning the gap.

This clonotype was seen ten or more times. The rearrangement links TRBV7-8 to TRBJ2-5; D is unresolved. The germline gives CDR1 SGHVS, CDR2 FQNEAQ. V lost 5 bases and J lost 0, with 13 bases in between. The CDR3 totals 15 residues. CDR3 DNA: TGTGCCAGCAGCCTGCAGCGACGGAACCAAGAGACCCAGTACTTC. It encodes CASSLQRRNQETQYF.

The chain employs TRBV12-3 or TRBV12-4 and TRBJ2-2; the match to TRBD2 covers 8 bases. The CDR3 length is 16 residues. V trimming: 7 bases; J trimming: 3 bases; junction bases outside the gene matches: 10. CDR3 coding DNA: TGTGCCAGCACTTCTACGGGGGGGCTGGACACCGGGGAGCTGTTTTTT. Amino acid sequence: CASTSTGGLDTGELFF.

Many counts were recorded for this clonotype. This sequence joins TRBV12-3 or TRBV12-4 and TRBJ1-4, with D unclear. This CDR3 has 12 residues. Trimming took off 3 bases at V and 8 bases at J, with 7 bases between the two ends. The CDR3 loop is CASSFGGEKLFF. CDR3 sequence (DNA): TGTGCCAGCAGTTTTGGAGGCGAAAAACTGTTTTTT.

Many counts were recorded for this clonotype. The CDR3 loop reads CSARTSNEQFF. The CDR3 region has the DNA TGCAGTGCTAGGACTAGCAATGAGCAGTTCTTC. This chain connects TRBV20-1 to TRBJ2-1; TRBD2 might be the D (6 bases). Trimming pared 3 bases from V and 6 bases from J, leaving 6 bases between. Germline CDR1 reads DFQATT; CDR2 reads SNEGSKA (reference sequence). This CDR3 has 11 residues.